This TCR beta chain was retrieved from a study of T cell repertoires in aging, cancer and after chemotherapy. Study context: Donor ages fell into six groups from 30 or younger up to 70 or older. Study-wide points: Healthy donors lost TCR diversity with age mainly through richness, cancer patients through richness and evenness. In each cancer cohort, median generation probability increased across chemotherapy, suggesting thymic output rebounded.

This clonotype turned up a few times. Its antigen is currently unknown. Germline loops: CDR1 SGHTA, CDR2 FQGNSA. CDR3 size: 16 residues. V shed 1 base and J shed 0 bases, with 11 bases lying between them. Amplification of TCR beta used genomic DNA extracted from peripheral blood. A mixed TRB-A/B primer pool amplified rearranged TRB by multiplex touch-down PCR. In TCRdb, the multiplex PCR reads were re-called with MiXCR into one record per CDR3 protein. The sample consists of nearly 11,000 distinct CDR3 sequences, 25% to 35% of them appearing once. The sequenced material came from blood. The clonotype comes from a human donor in good health. The V gene is TRBV7-2, the J gene TRBJ2-3; D possibly corresponds to TRBD2 (6 bases). The CDR3 bases are TGTGCCAGCAGCTTAGAGCTAGCGACTAGCACAGATACGCAGTATTTT. Protein product: CASSLELATSTDTQYF.